This T cell receptor (beta chain) was sequenced during a study of blood T cell repertoires in COVID-19. Turning to the study itself: Acute and convalescent COVID-19 samples came from the United States, Italy and Spain. From T cells, B-cell-depleted T cells, or PBMCs came the material, which was cDNA or gDNA.

The cohort comprised adults aged about 18 to 90 years residing in 20 to 25 US areas. Allocation to cohorts depended on clinical history reported by the participants. Produced via immunoSEQ multiplex PCR; TCRdb's table is partial and in-frame only. The sample has roughly 220,000 clones, roughly 83% seen once; the top ten hold 1.3%. What was sequenced was PBMCs or T cells enriched from blood (not recorded which). The sequence was collected from a woman aged 40 to 50 with acute COVID-19.

CDR3 sequence: CASSSGGTETQYF. CDR3 sequence (DNA): TGCGCCAGCAGTAGCGGGGGGACGGAGACCCAGTACTTC. The chain links TRBV10-1 to TRBJ2-5; 9 nucleotides agree with TRBD2. Germline CDR1 is WNHNN and CDR2 is SYGVQD (reference sequence). The CDR3 contains 13 residues. V was pared by 5 bases and J by 5 bases, with 3 bases of the junction left unmatched.